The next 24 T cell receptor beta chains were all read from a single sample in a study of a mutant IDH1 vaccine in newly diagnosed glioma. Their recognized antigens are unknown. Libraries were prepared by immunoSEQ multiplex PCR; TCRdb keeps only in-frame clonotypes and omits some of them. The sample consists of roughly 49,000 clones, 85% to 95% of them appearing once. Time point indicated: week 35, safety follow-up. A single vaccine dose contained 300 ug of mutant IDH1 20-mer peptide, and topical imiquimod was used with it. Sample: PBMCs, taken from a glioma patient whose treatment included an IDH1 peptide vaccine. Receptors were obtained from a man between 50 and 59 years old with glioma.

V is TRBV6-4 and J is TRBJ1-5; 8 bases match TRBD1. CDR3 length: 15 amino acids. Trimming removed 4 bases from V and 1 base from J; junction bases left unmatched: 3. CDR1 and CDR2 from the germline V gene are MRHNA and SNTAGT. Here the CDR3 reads CASSAQGGSNQPQHF. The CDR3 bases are TGTGCCAGCAGTGCACAGGGGGGGAGCAATCAGCCCCAGCATTTT.

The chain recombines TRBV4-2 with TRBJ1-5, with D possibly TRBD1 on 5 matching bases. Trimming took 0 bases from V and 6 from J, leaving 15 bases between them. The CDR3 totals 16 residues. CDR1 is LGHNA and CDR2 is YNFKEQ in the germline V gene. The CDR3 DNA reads TGTGCCAGCAGCCAAGATCTTGTACAGAGGGGTCAGCCCCAGCATTTT. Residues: CASSQDLVQRGQPQHF.

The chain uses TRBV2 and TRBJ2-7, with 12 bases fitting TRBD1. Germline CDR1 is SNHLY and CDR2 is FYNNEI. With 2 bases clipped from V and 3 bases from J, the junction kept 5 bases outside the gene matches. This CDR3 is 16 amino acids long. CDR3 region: CASSEPGQGADYEQYF. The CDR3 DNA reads TGTGCCAGCAGTGAACCGGGACAGGGGGCTGACTACGAGCAGTACTTC.

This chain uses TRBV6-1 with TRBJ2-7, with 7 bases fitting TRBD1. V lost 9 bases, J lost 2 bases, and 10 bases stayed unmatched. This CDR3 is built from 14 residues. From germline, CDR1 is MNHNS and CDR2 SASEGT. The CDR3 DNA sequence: TGTGCCAGTGACCGACAGGGCCACCCCTACGAGCAGTACTTC. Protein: CASDRQGHPYEQYF.

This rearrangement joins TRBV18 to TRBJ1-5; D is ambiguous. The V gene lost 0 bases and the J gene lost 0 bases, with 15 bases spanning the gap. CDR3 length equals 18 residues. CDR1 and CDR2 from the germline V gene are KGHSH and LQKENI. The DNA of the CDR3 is TGTGCCAGCTCACCACCGGGATGGGTGGGAAATAGCAATCAGCCCCAGCATTTT. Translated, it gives CASSPPGWVGNSNQPQHF.

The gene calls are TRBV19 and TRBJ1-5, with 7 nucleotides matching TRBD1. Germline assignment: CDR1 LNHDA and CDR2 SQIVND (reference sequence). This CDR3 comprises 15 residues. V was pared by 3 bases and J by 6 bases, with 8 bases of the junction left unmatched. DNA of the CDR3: TGTGCCAGTAGTATTGGGGGGTCAGGGGGTCAGCCCCAGCATTTT. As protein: CASSIGGSGGQPQHF. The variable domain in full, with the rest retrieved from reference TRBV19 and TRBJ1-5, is DGGITQSPKYLFRKEGQNVTLSCEQNLNHDAMYWYRQDPGQGLRLIYYSQIVNDFQKGDIAEGYSVSREKKESFPLTVTSAQKNPTAFYLCASSIGGSGGQPQHFGDGTRLSIL.

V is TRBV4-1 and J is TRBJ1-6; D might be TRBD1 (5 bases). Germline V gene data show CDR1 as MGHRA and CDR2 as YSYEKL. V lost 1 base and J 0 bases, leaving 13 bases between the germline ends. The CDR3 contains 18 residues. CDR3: CASSQGSGGSSYNSPLHF. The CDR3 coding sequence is TGCGCCAGCAGCCAAGGATCCGGGGGAAGCTCCTATAATTCACCCCTCCACTTT.

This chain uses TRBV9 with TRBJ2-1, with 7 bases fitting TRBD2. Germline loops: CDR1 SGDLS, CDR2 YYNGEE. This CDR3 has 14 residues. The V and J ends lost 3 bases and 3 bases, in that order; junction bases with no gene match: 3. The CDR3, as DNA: TGTGCCAGCAGCGAGGCGGGAGACTACAATGAGCAGTTCTTC. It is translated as CASSEAGDYNEQFF.

CDR3 DNA sequence: TGTGCCAGCAGCTTTGACAGGGCGAGCTCCTACGAGCAGTACTTC. This encodes CASSFDRASSYEQYF. The V call is TRBV28, the J call TRBJ2-7; 7 nucleotides match TRBD1. The CDR3 is 15 residues long. V shed 6 bases and J 0 bases; nucleotides not matched to a gene: 8. Per germline, CDR1 MDHEN and CDR2 SYDVKM. Drawing the rest from reference TRBV28 and TRBJ2-7, the complete variable domain is DVKVTQSSRYLVKRTGEKVFLECVQDMDHENMFWYRQDPGLGLRLIYFSYDVKMKEKGDIPEGYSVSREKKERFSLILESASTNQTSMYLCASSFDRASSYEQYFGPGTRLTVT.

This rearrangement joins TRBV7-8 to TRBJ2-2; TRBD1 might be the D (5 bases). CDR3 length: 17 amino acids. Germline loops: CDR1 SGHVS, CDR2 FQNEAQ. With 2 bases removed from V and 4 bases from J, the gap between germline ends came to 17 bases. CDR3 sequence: CASSLTGGALGTGELFF. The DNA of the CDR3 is TGTGCCAGCAGCTTAACGGGTGGGGCCCTCGGCACCGGGGAGCTGTTTTTT.

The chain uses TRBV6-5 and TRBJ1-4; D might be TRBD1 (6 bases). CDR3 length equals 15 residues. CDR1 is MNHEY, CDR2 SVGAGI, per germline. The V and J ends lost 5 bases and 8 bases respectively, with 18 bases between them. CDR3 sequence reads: CASSPGTPPREKLFF. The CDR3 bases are TGTGCCAGCAGTCCCGGGACACCTCCGAGGGAAAAACTGTTTTTT.

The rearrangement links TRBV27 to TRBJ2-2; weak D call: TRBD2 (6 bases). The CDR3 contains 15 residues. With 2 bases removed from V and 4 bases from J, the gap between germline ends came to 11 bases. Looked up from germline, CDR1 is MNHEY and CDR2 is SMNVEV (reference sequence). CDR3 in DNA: TGTGCCAGCAGTTTAGTAGCGGAACCCACCGGGGAGCTGTTTTTT. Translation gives CASSLVAEPTGELFF.

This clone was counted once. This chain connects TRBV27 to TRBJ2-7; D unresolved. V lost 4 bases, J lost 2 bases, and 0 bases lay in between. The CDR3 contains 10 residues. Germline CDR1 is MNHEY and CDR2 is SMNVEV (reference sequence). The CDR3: CASSSYEQYF. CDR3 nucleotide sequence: TGTGCCAGCAGTTCCTACGAGCAGTACTTC.

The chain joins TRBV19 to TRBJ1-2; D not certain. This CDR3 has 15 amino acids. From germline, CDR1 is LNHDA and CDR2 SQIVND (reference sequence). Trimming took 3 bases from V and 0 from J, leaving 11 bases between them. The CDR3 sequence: CASSMVGRANYGYTF. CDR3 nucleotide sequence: TGTGCCAGTAGTATGGTCGGAAGAGCTAACTATGGCTACACCTTC. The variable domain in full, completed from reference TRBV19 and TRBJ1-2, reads DGGITQSPKYLFRKEGQNVTLSCEQNLNHDAMYWYRQDPGQGLRLIYYSQIVNDFQKGDIAEGYSVSREKKESFPLTVTSAQKNPTAFYLCASSMVGRANYGYTFGSGTRLTVV.

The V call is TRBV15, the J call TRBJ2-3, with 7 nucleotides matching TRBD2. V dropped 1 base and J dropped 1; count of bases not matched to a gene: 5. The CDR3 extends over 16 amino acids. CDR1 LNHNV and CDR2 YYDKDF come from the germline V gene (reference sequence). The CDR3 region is CATSRVRTRGTDTQYF. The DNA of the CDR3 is TGTGCCACCAGCAGAGTCAGGACTAGGGGCACAGATACGCAGTATTTT.

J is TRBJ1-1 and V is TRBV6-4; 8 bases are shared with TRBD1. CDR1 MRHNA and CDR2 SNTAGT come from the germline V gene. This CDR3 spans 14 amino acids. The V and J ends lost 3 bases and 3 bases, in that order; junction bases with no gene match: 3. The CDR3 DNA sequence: TGTGCCAGCAGTGAGACAGGGGACCACACTGAAGCTTTCTTT. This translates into CASSETGDHTEAFF.

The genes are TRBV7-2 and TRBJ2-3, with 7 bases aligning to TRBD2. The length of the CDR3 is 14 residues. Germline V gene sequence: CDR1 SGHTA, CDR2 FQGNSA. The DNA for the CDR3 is TGTGCTTCTTGGTTGGGGGGGATTCCAGATACGCAGTATTTT. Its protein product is CASWLGGIPDTQYF.

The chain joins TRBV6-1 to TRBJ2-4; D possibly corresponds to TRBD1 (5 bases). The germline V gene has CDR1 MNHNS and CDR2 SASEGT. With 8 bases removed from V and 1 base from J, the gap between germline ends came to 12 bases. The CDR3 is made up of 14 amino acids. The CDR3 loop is CASGRAGAKNIQYF. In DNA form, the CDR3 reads TGTGCCAGCGGCCGGGCAGGGGCCAAAAACATTCAGTACTTC.

The CDR3, as DNA: TGTGCCTGGAGCAGGGATGAGAACACTGAAGCTTTCTTT. It specifies CAWSRDENTEAFF. The V call is TRBV30, the J call TRBJ1-1; perhaps TRBD1 as D (5 bases). Germline CDR1 and CDR2: GTSNPN and SVGIG (reference sequence). CDR3 length equals 13 residues. The ends were cut back, 3 bases at V and 1 base at J, with 9 bases in the middle.

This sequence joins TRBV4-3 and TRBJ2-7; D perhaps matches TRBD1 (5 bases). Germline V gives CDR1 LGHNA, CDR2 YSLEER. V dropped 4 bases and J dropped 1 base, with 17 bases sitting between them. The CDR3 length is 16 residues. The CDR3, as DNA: TGCGCCAGCAGCCTGTACCCCGCAGGGCCTTCCTACGAGCAGTACTTC. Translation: CASSLYPAGPSYEQYF.

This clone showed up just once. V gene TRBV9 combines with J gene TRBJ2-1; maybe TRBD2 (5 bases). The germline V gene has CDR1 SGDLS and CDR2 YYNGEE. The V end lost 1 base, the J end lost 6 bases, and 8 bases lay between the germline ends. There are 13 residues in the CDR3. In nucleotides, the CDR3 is TGTGCCAGCAGCGTATGGCTAGCCAATGAGCAGTTCTTC. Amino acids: CASSVWLANEQFF.

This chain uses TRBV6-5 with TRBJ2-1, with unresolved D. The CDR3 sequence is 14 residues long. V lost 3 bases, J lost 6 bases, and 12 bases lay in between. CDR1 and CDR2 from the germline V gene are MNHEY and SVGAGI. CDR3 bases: TGTGCCAGCAGTTATTCGGGTACGGGCAATGAGCAGTTCTTC. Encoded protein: CASSYSGTGNEQFF.

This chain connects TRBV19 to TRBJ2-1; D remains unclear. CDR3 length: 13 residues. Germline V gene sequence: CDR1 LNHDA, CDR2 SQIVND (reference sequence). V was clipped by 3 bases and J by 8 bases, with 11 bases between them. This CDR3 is CASSMYRADEQFF. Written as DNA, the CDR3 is TGTGCCAGTAGTATGTACCGAGCAGATGAGCAGTTCTTC.

The CDR3 nucleotides are TGTGCCAGCAGTCCAGGACAGGGCTATGGCTACACCTTC. Translated: CASSPGQGYGYTF. The chain recombines TRBV2 with TRBJ1-2; 8 positions agree with TRBD1. The V segment lost 5 bases and the J segment 4 bases; nucleotides outside the gene matches: 3. This CDR3 spans 13 amino acids. CDR1 and CDR2 from the germline V gene are SNHLY and FYNNEI.